A selection of T cell receptor beta chains follows, all from one sample in a study of regulatory T cells in long-lasting Graves disease. Each CDR3 protein is one row after TCRdb ran MiXCR on the multiplex PCR reads. Among roughly 700,000 distinct CDR3 sequences, roughly 30% were seen once, and the ten largest hold around 42%. The specimen was peripheral blood mononuclear cells (PBMCs), collected when the disease was refractory, from a patient treated with antithyroid drugs. These receptors originate from a female donor with Graves disease. CDR3s include the opening cysteine and the closing phenylalanine or tryptophan. Each record gives: V gene, J gene, CDR3 protein.

TRBV2	TRBJ2-7	CASNRLGISSYEQYF
TRBV6-1	TRBJ2-3	CASPSRYNLGDTQYF
TRBV12-3/TRBV12-4	TRBJ1-2	CASSPIQTPSYGYTF
TRBV18	TRBJ2-2	CASSPGSPSTGELFF
TRBV7-6	TRBJ1-1	CASSLAAKSEAFF
TRBV6-1	TRBJ2-5	CASSTPGQEETQYF
TRBV7-3	TRBJ1-1	CASSLSTGAEAFF
TRBV20-1	TRBJ2-6	CSARVGTGPISGANVLTF
TRBV12-3/TRBV12-4	TRBJ1-2	CASSFKGVSYTF
TRBV20-1	TRBJ1-5	CSARDSGTGGQPQHF
TRBV3-1	TRBJ2-5	CASSQAPGLAYQETQYF
TRBV12-3/TRBV12-4	TRBJ1-5	CATRFGGSNQPQHF
TRBV6-1	TRBJ2-2	CASTKGGYRGGELFF
TRBV5-1	TRBJ2-1	CASSLRLAGEFNEQFF
TRBV7-3	TRBJ2-2	CASSLAGGELFF
TRBV6-1	TRBJ1-5	CASSEQGAARQPQHF
TRBV3-1	TRBJ1-2	CASSEGGKYGYTF
TRBV18	TRBJ1-1	CASSRDEGTEAFF
TRBV7-9	TRBJ2-7	CASSRQDPYEQYF
TRBV2	TRBJ2-1	CASSGGQGGNSYNEQFF
TRBV3-1	TRBJ1-2	CASSQVGDYYGYTF
TRBV7-9	TRBJ1-6	CASSSGQGDPPLHF
TRBV20-1	TRBJ1-1	CSARDQGLNTEAFF
TRBV19	TRBJ2-6	CASSTTGTGANVLTF
TRBV20-1	TRBJ1-6	CSATHGGAGSPLHF
TRBV7-2	TRBJ2-7	CASSLVPSGRSSYEQYF
TRBV6-1	TRBJ2-7	CASRYDSKSSYEQYF
TRBV12-3/TRBV12-4	TRBJ2-5	CASSPPGLAGAGETQYF
TRBV28	TRBJ1-1	CATHSGHYEAFF
TRBV7-9	TRBJ1-4	CASSLGRQQSNEKLFF
TRBV11-2	TRBJ2-5	CASSLGDCIVGWEETQYF
TRBV28	TRBJ1-5	CASSLGLDRGGFQHF
TRBV28	TRBJ2-1	CASSFGGTFSYNEQFF
TRBV28	TRBJ2-7	CASSSLRYEQYF
TRBV9	TRBJ2-2	CASSETGRGMGTGELFF
TRBV28	TRBJ1-4	CASGRLNEKLFF
TRBV6-2/TRBV6-3	TRBJ1-2	CASQEFRTGGRDYGYTF
TRBV28	TRBJ1-5	CASSPRTGRGSNQPQHF
TRBV3-1	TRBJ2-5	CASSQERRTSETQYF
TRBV6-2/TRBV6-3	TRBJ2-5	CASSYSRGAETQYF
TRBV10-3	TRBJ2-5	CAISDLTGKETQYF
TRBV12-3/TRBV12-4	TRBJ2-1	CASSYTGGRSRYEQFF
TRBV6-2/TRBV6-3	TRBJ1-3	CAIAGGSTGNTIYF
TRBV7-3	TRBJ1-1	CASSSLGGSTEAFF
TRBV2	TRBJ1-5	CATSSGELSNQPQHF
TRBV12-3/TRBV12-4	TRBJ2-5	CASSTEDKAPQYF
TRBV5-5	TRBJ1-4	CASSTITNEKLFF
TRBV20-1	TRBJ1-3	CSAEGVSGNTIYF
TRBV5-1	TRBJ2-7	CASRTGTSGVSYEQYF
TRBV30	TRBJ2-7	CAWTPSGLVDYEQYF
TRBV20-1	TRBJ2-7	CSASDSGTSYEQYF
TRBV12-3/TRBV12-4	TRBJ2-7	CASSLETSARGGEQYF
TRBV27	TRBJ1-4	CASSTTGTGGNEKLFF
TRBV29-1	TRBJ2-7	CSTRQGFTYEQYF
TRBV30	TRBJ1-2	CAWSLTGHYGYTF
TRBV5-1	TRBJ1-5	CASSLGDSFHQPQHF
TRBV2	TRBJ1-5	CARGPWTGFVPQHF